This T cell receptor beta chain was sequenced in a study of blood T cell repertoires in COVID-19. This clone was counted a few times. Clones were sequenced by immunoSEQ multiplex PCR, and TCRdb holds only the in-frame ones, with some missing. Of around 29,000 clones listed, around four fifths are singletons. The length of the CDR3 is 14 residues. Germline V gene data show CDR1 as LNHDA and CDR2 as SQIVND (reference sequence). V gave up 4 bases and J gave up 3 bases; unmatched junction bases: 3. Sequenced sample: peripheral blood. The chain combines TRBV19 with TRBJ2-3; 8 positions match TRBD1. The sequence derives from a woman in her 70s with active or convalescent COVID-19. The CDR3 protein is CASSTGGRTDTQYF. The CDR3 DNA follows: TGTGCCAGTAGTACAGGGGGCAGGACAGATACGCAGTATTTT.